This T cell receptor (beta chain) appears in the sequencing data of a study of technical replicates of blood from a handful of donors. Some clones are missing from TCRdb's copy, which holds only in-frame ones; the method was immunoSEQ multiplex PCR. The sample comprises 15,000 to 19,000 clones, 85% to 90% of which are singletons, and roughly 12% rests with the top ten. The sequence derives from a human donor in good health. The sample consisted of PBMCs.

CDR3 protein: CASSLQGLYGNQPQHF. The DNA for the CDR3 is TGTGCCAGCAGCTTGCAGGGGTTATATGGCAATCAGCCCCAGCATTTT. This chain links TRBV5-6 with TRBJ1-5; possible D gene TRBD1, 6 bases. CDR1 is SGHDT, CDR2 YYEEEE, per germline. The CDR3 contains 16 residues. Trimming pared 1 base from V and 2 bases from J, leaving 13 bases between.